This T cell receptor beta chain was identified in a study of T-cell reconstitution after alpha-beta-depleted transplantation in children. A few counts support this clonotype. Preparing the TCRbeta library involved the use of unique molecular identifiers. Each CDR3 protein gets one entry after TCRdb re-called the PCR reads with MiXCR. The sample records some 490,000 distinct CDR3 sequences, around 12% being singletons. V was cut by 2 bases and J by 5 bases, with 15 bases left in between. Germline V gene data show CDR1 as KGHDR and CDR2 as SFDVKD. This CDR3 spans 16 amino acids. Sequenced here: PBMCs from the stem cell graft donor, sampled from the stem cell graft. This TCR was recovered from a human donor who donated a stem cell graft to a child with combined immunodeficiency. The J gene is TRBJ1-5, the V gene TRBV24-1, with D possibly matching TRBD1 (5 bases). CDR3: CATSDSVRDLDQPQHF. CDR3 bases: TGTGCCACCAGTGATTCAGTCAGGGATTTGGATCAGCCCCAGCATTTT.